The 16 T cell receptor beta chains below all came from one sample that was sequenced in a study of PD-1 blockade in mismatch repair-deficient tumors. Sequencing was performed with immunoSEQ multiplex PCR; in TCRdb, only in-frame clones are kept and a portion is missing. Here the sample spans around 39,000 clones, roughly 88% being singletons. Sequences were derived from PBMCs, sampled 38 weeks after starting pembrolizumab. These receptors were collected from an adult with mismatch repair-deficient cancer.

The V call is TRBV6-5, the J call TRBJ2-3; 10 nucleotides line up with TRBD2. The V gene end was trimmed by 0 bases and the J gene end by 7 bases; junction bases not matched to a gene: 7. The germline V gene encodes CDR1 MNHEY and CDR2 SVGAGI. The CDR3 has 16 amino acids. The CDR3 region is CASSYSAAGGLNTQYF. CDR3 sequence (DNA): TGTGCCAGCAGTTACTCCGCAGCGGGAGGGCTGAATACGCAGTATTTT.

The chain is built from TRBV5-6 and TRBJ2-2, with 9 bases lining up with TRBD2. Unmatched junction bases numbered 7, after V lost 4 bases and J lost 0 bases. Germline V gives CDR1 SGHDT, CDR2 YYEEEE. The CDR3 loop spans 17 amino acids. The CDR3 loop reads CASSQLGLATNTGELFF. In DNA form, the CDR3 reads TGTGCCAGCAGCCAACTGGGACTAGCCACGAACACCGGGGAGCTGTTTTTT.

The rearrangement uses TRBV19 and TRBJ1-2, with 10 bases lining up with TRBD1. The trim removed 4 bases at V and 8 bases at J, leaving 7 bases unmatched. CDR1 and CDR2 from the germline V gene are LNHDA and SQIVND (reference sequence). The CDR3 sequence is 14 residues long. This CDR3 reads CASSRRQGAGGYTF. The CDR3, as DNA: TGTGCCAGTAGTAGGAGACAGGGGGCTGGAGGCTACACCTTC.

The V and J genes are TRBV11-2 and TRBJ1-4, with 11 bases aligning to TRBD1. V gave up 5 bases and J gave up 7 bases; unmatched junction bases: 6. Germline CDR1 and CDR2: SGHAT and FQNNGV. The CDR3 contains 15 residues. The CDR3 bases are TGTGCCAGCAGCCTAGGAGGGACAGGGGGTGAAAAACTGTTTTTT. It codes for CASSLGGTGGEKLFF.

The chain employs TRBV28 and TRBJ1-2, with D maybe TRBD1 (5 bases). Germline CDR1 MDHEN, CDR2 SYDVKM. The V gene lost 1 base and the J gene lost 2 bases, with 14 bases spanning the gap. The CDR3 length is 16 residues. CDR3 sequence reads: CASSLLQEVSNYGYTF. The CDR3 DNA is TGTGCCAGCAGTTTATTACAGGAAGTGTCCAACTATGGCTACACCTTC.

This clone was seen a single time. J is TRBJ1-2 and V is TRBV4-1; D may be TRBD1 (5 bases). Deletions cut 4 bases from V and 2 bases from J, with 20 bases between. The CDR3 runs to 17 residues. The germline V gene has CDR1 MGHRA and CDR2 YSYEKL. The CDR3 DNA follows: TGCGCCAGCAGCCCTAGCGATTGGGGCGCCGGAAACTATGGCTACACCTTC. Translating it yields CASSPSDWGAGNYGYTF.

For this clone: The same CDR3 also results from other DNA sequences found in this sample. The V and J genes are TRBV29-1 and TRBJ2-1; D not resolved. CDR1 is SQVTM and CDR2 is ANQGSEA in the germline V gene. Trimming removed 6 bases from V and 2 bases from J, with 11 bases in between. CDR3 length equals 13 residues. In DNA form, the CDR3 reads TGCAGCGTCTACTTCCCCGCCTACAATGAGCAGTTCTTC. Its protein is CSVYFPAYNEQFF.

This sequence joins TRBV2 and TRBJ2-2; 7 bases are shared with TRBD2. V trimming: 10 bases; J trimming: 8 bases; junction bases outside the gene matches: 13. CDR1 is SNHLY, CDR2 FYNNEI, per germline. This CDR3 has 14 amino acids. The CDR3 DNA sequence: TGTGCCAAAGCGGGACTCACTGAACCGGGGGAGCTGTTTTTT. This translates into CAKAGLTEPGELFF.

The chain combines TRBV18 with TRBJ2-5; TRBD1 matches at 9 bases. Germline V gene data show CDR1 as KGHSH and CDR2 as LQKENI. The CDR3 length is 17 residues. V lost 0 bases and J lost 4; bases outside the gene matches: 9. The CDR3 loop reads CASSPPFGTGLGETQYF. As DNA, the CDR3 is TGTGCCAGCTCACCACCGTTCGGGACAGGGTTGGGAGAGACCCAGTACTTC.

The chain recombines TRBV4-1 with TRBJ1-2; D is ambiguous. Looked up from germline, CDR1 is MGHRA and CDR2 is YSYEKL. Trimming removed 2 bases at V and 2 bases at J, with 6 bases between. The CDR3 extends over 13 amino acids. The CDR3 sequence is CASSQNTNYGYTF. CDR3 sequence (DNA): TGCGCCAGCAGCCAAAACACCAACTATGGCTACACCTTC.

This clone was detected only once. In DNA form, the CDR3 reads TGTGCCAGCAGCTATCGGGGACAGGGTAGCGGGAGGACTCCCGGGGAGCTGTTTTTT. Its protein product is CASSYRGQGSGRTPGELFF. The rearrangement uses TRBV28 and TRBJ2-2; D may be TRBD2 (10 bases). Between the trimmed V and J ends, which lost 6 bases and 6 bases, there was a span of 29 bases. The CDR3 runs 19 residues. CDR1 and CDR2 from the germline V gene are MDHEN and SYDVKM.

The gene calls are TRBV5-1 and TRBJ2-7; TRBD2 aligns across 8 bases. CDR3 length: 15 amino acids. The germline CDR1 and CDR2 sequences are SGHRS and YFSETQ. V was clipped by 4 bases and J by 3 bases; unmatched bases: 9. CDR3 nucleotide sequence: TGCGCCAGCAGCCCTCTAGCGGGCCTGAACTACGAGCAGTACTTC. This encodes CASSPLAGLNYEQYF.

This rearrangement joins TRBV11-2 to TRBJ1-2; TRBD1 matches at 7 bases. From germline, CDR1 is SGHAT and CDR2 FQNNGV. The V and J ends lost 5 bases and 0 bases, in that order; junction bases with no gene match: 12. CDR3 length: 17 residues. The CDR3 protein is CASSRSDRRTANYGYTF. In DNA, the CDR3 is TGTGCCAGCAGCCGCTCGGACAGGCGCACAGCTAACTATGGCTACACCTTC.

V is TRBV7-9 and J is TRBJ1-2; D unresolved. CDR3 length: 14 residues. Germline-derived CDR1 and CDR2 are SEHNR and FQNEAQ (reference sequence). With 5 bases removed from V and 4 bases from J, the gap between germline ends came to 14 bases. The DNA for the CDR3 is TGTGCCAGCAGCCTAGGTGGGCAGCTCTATGGCTACACCTTC. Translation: CASSLGGQLYGYTF.

CDR3 loop: CASSLGQGYQPQHF. The CDR3 DNA is TGTGCCAGCAGCTTGGGACAGGGTTACCAGCCCCAGCATTTT. V and J are TRBV11-2 and TRBJ1-5; 9 bases map to TRBD1. Per the germline V gene, CDR1 is SGHAT and CDR2 is FQNNGV. CDR3 length: 14 residues. The J segment lost 7 bases and the V segment lost 3 bases, leaving 4 bases of the junction unmatched.

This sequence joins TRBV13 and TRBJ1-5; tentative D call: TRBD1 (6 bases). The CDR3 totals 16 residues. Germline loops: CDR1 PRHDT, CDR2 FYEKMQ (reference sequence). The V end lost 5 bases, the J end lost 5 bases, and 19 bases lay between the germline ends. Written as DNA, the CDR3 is TGTGCCAGCAGCGTAAGGACAGCCAACTGCGATCAGCCCCAGCATTTT. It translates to CASSVRTANCDQPQHF. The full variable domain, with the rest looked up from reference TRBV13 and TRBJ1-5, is AAGVIQSPRHLIKEKRETATLKCYPIPRHDTVYWYQQGPGQDPQFLISFYEKMQSDKGSIPDRFSAQQFSDYHSELNMSSLELGDSALYFCASSVRTANCDQPQHFGDGTRLSIL.